This TCR beta chain derives from a study of post-analysis software for immune sequencing data. Findings of the study overall: Multiple sclerosis patients had significantly lower normalized Chao1 diversity than controls. Patients showed TRBV5-6, TRBV5-1 and TRBV20-1 among five TRBV segments more frequent than in controls.

Note on this clonotype: Its antigen is currently unknown.

The library was made from cDNA and included unique molecular identifiers. TCRdb reprocessed the PCR reads via MiXCR and lists one record per CDR3 protein. The repertoire consists of about 540,000 distinct CDR3 sequences, with around a third occurring once and the leading ten covering about 5.6%. With 3 bases removed from V and 1 base from J, the gap between germline ends came to 22 bases. Germline CDR1 is MNHEY and CDR2 is SVGAGI. The CDR3 runs 18 residues. What was sequenced was blood. The TCR comes from a girl aged 2-17 years with multiple sclerosis. V usage is TRBV6-5 and J usage is TRBJ2-7, with TRBD1 as a possible D gene (5 bases). In nucleotides, the CDR3 is TGTGCCAGCAGTTATGGGGTCACGGACAAGATTCTTTCCTACGAGCAGTACTTC. Translation gives CASSYGVTDKILSYEQYF.